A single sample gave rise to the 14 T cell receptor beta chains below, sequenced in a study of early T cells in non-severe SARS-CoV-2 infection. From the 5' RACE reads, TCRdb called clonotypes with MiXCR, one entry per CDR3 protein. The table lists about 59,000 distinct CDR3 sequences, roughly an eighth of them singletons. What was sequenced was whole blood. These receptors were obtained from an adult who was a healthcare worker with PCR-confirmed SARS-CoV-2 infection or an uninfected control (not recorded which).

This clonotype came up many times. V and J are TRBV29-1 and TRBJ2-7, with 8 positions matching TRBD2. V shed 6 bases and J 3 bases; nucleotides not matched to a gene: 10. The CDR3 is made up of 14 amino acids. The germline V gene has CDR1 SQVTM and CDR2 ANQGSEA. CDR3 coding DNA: TGCAGCGTCATCCCAGCGGGGGCTAACTACGAGCAGTACTTC. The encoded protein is CSVIPAGANYEQYF.

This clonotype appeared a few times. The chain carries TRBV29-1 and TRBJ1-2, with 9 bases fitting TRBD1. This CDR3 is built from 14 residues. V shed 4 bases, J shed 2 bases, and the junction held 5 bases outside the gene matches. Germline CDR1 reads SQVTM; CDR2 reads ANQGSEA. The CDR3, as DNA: TGCAGCGTTGGGGACAGGGATTTCAACTATGGCTACACCTTC. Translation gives CSVGDRDFNYGYTF.

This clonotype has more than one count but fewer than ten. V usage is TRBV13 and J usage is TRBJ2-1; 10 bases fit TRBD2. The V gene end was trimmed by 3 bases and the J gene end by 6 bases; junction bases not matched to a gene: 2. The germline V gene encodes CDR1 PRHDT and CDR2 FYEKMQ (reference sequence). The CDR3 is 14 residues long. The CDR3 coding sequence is TGTGCCAGCAGCTTCCAGCGGGGGGGCAATGAGCAGTTCTTC. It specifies CASSFQRGGNEQFF. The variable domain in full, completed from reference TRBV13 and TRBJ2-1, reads AAGVIQSPRHLIKEKRETATLKCYPIPRHDTVYWYQQGPGQDPQFLISFYEKMQSDKGSIPDRFSAQQFSDYHSELNMSSLELGDSALYFCASSFQRGGNEQFFGPGTRLTVL.

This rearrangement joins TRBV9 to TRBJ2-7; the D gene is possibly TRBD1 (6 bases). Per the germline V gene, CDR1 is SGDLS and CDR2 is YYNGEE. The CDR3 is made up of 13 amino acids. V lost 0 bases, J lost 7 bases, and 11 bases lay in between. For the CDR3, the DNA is TGTGCCAGCAGCGTAGGCCCGACAGGTGAGCAGTACTTC. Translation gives CASSVGPTGEQYF.

CDR3 nucleotides: TGCGCCAGCAGCTCTAGCGGGGGGGCCGAGGAGACCCAGTACTTC. This encodes CASSSSGGAEETQYF. The chain uses TRBV5-1 and TRBJ2-5; 12 nucleotides match TRBD2. CDR1 is SGHRS and CDR2 is YFSETQ in the germline V gene. The CDR3 extends over 15 amino acids. V shed 3 bases, J shed 5 bases, and the junction held 5 bases outside the gene matches. The variable domain in full, completed from reference TRBV5-1 and TRBJ2-5, reads KAGVTQTPRYLIKTRGQQVTLSCSPISGHRSVSWYQQTPGQGLQFLFEYFSETQRNKGNFPGRFSGRQFSNSRSEMNVSTLELGDSALYLCASSSSGGAEETQYFGPGTRLLVL.

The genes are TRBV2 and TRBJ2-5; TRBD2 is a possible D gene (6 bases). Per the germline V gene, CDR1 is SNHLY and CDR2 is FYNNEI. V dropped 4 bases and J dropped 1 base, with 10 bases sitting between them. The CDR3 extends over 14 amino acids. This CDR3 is CASSASGVQETQYF. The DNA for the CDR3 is TGTGCCAGCAGTGCGTCGGGAGTCCAAGAGACCCAGTACTTC.

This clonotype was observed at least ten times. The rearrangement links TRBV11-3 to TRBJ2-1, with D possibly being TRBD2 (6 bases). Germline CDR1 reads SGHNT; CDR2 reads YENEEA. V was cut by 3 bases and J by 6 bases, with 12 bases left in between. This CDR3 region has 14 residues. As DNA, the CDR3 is TGTGCCAGCAGCTTGCTAGCCGGGGGCAATGAGCAGTTCTTC. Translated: CASSLLAGGNEQFF.

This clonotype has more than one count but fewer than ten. The CDR3 spells CASSGLAALSSYEQYF. Written as DNA, the CDR3 is TGCGCCAGCAGCGGACTAGCGGCCCTCAGCTCCTACGAGCAGTACTTC. The chain couples TRBV5-1 to TRBJ2-7; 10 nucleotides line up with TRBD2. CDR3 length: 16 residues. CDR1 SGHRS and CDR2 YFSETQ come from the germline V gene. With 4 bases clipped from V and 0 bases from J, the junction kept 7 bases outside the gene matches.

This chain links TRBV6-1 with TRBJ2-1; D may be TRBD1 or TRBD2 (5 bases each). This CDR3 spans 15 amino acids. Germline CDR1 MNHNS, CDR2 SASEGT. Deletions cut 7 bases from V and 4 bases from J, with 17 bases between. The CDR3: CASIRGAPAYNEQFF. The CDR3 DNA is TGTGCCAGCATCCGAGGGGCCCCAGCTTACAATGAGCAGTTCTTC.

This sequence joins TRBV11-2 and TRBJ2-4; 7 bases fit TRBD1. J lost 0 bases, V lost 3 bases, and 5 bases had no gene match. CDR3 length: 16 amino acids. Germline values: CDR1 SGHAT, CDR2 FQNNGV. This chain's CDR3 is CASSFRGRLAKNIQYF. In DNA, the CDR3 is TGTGCCAGCAGCTTCAGGGGGAGACTAGCCAAAAACATTCAGTACTTC.

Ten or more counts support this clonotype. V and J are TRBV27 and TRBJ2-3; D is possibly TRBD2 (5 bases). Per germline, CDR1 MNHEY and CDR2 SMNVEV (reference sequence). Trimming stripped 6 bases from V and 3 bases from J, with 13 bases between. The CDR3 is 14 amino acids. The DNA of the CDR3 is TGTGCCAGCAGGAGGGCTAGCAGTACAGATACGCAGTATTTT. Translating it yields CASRRASSTDTQYF.

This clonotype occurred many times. The CDR3 DNA sequence: TGTGCCAGCAGCTTACGGCCGACAGATACGCAGTATTTT. Amino acids: CASSLRPTDTQYF. This rearrangement joins TRBV7-6 to TRBJ2-3, with D hard to call. Per the germline V gene, CDR1 is SGHVS and CDR2 is FNYEAQ. CDR3 length: 13 amino acids. Between the trimmed V and J ends, which lost 2 bases and 3 bases, there was a span of 6 bases.

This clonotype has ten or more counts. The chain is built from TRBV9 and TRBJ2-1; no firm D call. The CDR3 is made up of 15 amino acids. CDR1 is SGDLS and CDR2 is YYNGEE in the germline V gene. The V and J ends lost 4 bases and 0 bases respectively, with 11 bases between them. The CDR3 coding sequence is TGTGCCAGCAGCACAACAAAATTCTCCTACAATGAGCAGTTCTTC. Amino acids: CASSTTKFSYNEQFF.

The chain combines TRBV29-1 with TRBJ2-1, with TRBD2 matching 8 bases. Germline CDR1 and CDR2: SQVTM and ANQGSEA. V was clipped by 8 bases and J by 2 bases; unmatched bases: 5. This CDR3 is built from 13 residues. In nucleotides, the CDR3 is TGCAGCTGGAGCGGGAGAACCTACAATGAGCAGTTCTTC. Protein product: CSWSGRTYNEQFF.